The 27 T cell receptor beta chains below all came from one sample that was sequenced in a study of T cells after yellow fever vaccination. TCRdb analysed the 5' RACE reads with MiXCR anew, one entry per CDR3 protein. The table has approximately 510,000 distinct CDR3 sequences, 20% to 25% seen once. Sequenced material: PBMCs, taken 21 days after the first yellow fever vaccination. The receptors shown here come from a man younger than 35 who received the YFV17D yellow fever vaccine.

The J gene is TRBJ2-7, the V gene TRBV9, with TRBD1 matching 9 bases. CDR1 is SGDLS and CDR2 is YYNGEE in the germline V gene. J lost 6 bases, V lost 3 bases, and 4 bases had no gene match. The CDR3 totals 13 residues. CDR3 bases: TGTGCCAGCAGCGCCGGGACAGGGCGCGAGCAGTACTTC. Amino acids: CASSAGTGREQYF.

This sequence joins TRBV20-1 and TRBJ2-2, with D perhaps TRBD2 (6 bases). Germline V gene sequence: CDR1 DFQATT, CDR2 SNEGSKA (reference sequence). Deletions cut 1 base from V and 4 bases from J, with 13 bases between. This CDR3 spans 15 amino acids. This chain's CDR3 is CSARARGVGTGELFF. The CDR3 DNA reads as TGCAGTGCTAGAGCCCGCGGGGTGGGCACCGGGGAGCTGTTTTTT.

The rearrangement uses TRBV20-1 and TRBJ1-1; tentative D call: TRBD1 (6 bases). Trimming stripped 0 bases from V and 7 bases from J, with 12 bases between. Germline V gene data show CDR1 as DFQATT and CDR2 as SNEGSKA (reference sequence). The CDR3 contains 13 residues. As DNA, the CDR3 is TGCAGTGCTAGAGATGATAGGACAGATGAAGCTTTCTTT. Residues: CSARDDRTDEAFF.

V gene TRBV6-1 combines with J gene TRBJ1-5; perhaps TRBD1 as D (5 bases). Germline values: CDR1 MNHNS, CDR2 SASEGT. The CDR3 has 13 residues. Trimming took off 8 bases at V and 5 bases at J, with 13 bases between the two ends. For the CDR3, the DNA is TGTGCCAGCCGCCGGGGCCGGGATCAGCCCCAGCATTTT. This gives the protein CASRRGRDQPQHF.

The gene calls are TRBV4-3 and TRBJ2-6, with unresolved D. Trimming stripped 2 bases from V and 2 bases from J, with 7 bases between. The V gene's germline CDR1 is LGHNA and CDR2 YSLEER. This CDR3 comprises 15 residues. The CDR3 coding sequence is TGCGCCAGCAGCCAACCGGGTACTGGGGCCAACGTCCTGACTTTC. It encodes CASSQPGTGANVLTF.

This clonotype was detected a few times. V usage is TRBV15 and J usage is TRBJ1-1, with TRBD1 as a possible D gene (6 bases). Germline CDR1 LNHNV, CDR2 YYDKDF (reference sequence). Trimming removed 1 base from V and 4 bases from J, with 13 bases in between. This CDR3 region has 15 residues. Written as DNA, the CDR3 is TGTGCCACCAGCAGAGGGGGGGCTGGGTCCACTGAAGCTTTCTTT. Translation gives CATSRGGAGSTEAFF. Based on the CDR3 plus reference TRBV15 and TRBJ1-1, the full variable domain is DAMVIQNPRYQVTQFGKPVTLSCSQTLNHNVMYWYQQKSSQAPKLLFHYYDKDFNNEADTPDNFQSRRPNTSFCFLDIRSPGLGDTAMYLCATSRGGAGSTEAFFGQGTRLTVV.

The V call is TRBV27, the J call TRBJ1-2; no clear D gene. The germline gives CDR1 MNHEY, CDR2 SMNVEV (reference sequence). Between the trimmed V and J ends, which lost 4 bases and 8 bases, there was a span of 11 bases. The CDR3 sequence is 12 residues long. CDR3 nucleotide sequence: TGTGCCAGCAGTTCCAGGACCAAAGGCTACACCTTC. This sequence encodes CASSSRTKGYTF.

In nucleotides, the CDR3 is TGCGCCAGCAGCCAAGATGCTCTAGCGGGGGGGAATGAGCAGTTCTTC. This translates into CASSQDALAGGNEQFF. The chain uses TRBV4-1 and TRBJ2-1, with 12 nucleotides matching TRBD2. Per germline, CDR1 MGHRA and CDR2 YSYEKL. V was pared by 0 bases and J by 7 bases, with 4 bases of the junction left unmatched. This CDR3 contains 16 residues.

In its sample, this clonotype was seen a few times. V is TRBV7-2 and J is TRBJ2-2; no reliable D call. Germline assignment: CDR1 SGHTA and CDR2 FQGNSA. The CDR3 is made up of 12 amino acids. Trimming removed 1 base at V and 7 bases at J, with 4 bases between. CDR3 residues: CASSLEFGELFF. In DNA, the CDR3 is TGTGCCAGCAGCTTAGAGTTCGGGGAGCTGTTTTTT.

This clonotype was observed a handful of times. The rearrangement links TRBV5-1 to TRBJ1-2, with D tentatively TRBD1 (6 bases). Looked up from germline, CDR1 is SGHRS and CDR2 is YFSETQ. This CDR3 is built from 15 residues. The germline V and J ends were trimmed by 2 bases and 5 bases, with 16 bases remaining between them. CDR3 amino acids: CASSLETGSGYGYTF. CDR3 nucleotides: TGCGCCAGCAGCTTAGAAACAGGGTCGGGATATGGCTACACCTTC.

V usage is TRBV10-3 and J usage is TRBJ2-5; D gene ambiguous. The germline gives CDR1 ENHRY, CDR2 SYGVKD. The CDR3 spans 12 residues. V dropped 7 bases and J dropped 5 bases, with 11 bases sitting between them. The CDR3 protein is CAIKIPGETQYF. CDR3 sequence (DNA): TGTGCCATCAAAATTCCCGGGGAGACCCAGTACTTC.

This clonotype was counted only a few times. CDR3 region: CATRRGYEQYV. The DNA for the CDR3 is TGTGCCACCCGGCGGGGATACGAGCAGTACGTC. The chain has TRBV6-2 or TRBV6-3 and TRBJ2-7; tentative D call: TRBD2 (6 bases). V dropped 10 bases and J dropped 4 bases, with 11 bases sitting between them. In germline, CDR1 is MNHEY, CDR2 SVGEGT. The CDR3 runs to 11 residues.

V usage is TRBV6-1 and J usage is TRBJ2-1; TRBD1 agrees at 8 bases. Germline loops: CDR1 MNHNS, CDR2 SASEGT. The CDR3 totals 14 residues. Trimming took 7 bases from V and 2 from J; bases not matched to a gene: 4. DNA for the CDR3: TGTGCCAGCAATCAGGACAGGGCCTACAATGAGCAGTTCTTC. Protein sequence: CASNQDRAYNEQFF.

This chain joins TRBV2 and TRBJ2-7; TRBD2 agrees at 9 bases. Trimming cost V 1 base and J 2 bases; bases outside gene matches: 9. This CDR3 comprises 17 residues. CDR1 is SNHLY, CDR2 FYNNEI, per germline. The CDR3, as DNA: TGTGCCAGCAGTGAAGGCCCCGGGGCGGGGGGGCCCTACGAGCAGTACTTC. Translation gives CASSEGPGAGGPYEQYF.

This clonotype has more than one count but fewer than ten. The chain recombines TRBV12-3 or TRBV12-4 with TRBJ1-3, with TRBD1 matching over 9 bases. The V and J ends lost 11 bases and 3 bases, in that order; junction bases with no gene match: 8. This CDR3 spans 14 amino acids. The CDR3 spells CAGYRGPGGNTIYF. CDR3 bases: TGTGCCGGCTACAGGGGGCCAGGTGGAAACACCATATATTTT.

This clonotype was found a few times. The genes are TRBV2 and TRBJ2-5, with 9 bases fitting TRBD2. Germline V lookup: CDR1 SNHLY, CDR2 FYNNEI. With 3 bases clipped from V and 5 bases from J, the junction kept 7 bases outside the gene matches. CDR3 length equals 15 residues. The CDR3 sequence is CASSDRASGVETQYF. Here the CDR3 DNA reads TGTGCCAGCAGTGATAGGGCTAGCGGGGTGGAGACCCAGTACTTC.

The chain combines TRBV6-1 with TRBJ1-1, with TRBD1 identical over 8 bases. Germline V CDR1 and CDR2: MNHNS, SASEGT. V was clipped by 8 bases and J by 0 bases; unmatched bases: 5. This CDR3 has 14 amino acids. Written as DNA, the CDR3 is TGTGCCAGCGGGGAGGACAGGGTGAACACTGAAGCTTTCTTT. Its translation is CASGEDRVNTEAFF.

The chain is built from TRBV12-3 or TRBV12-4 and TRBJ1-2; 7 positions match TRBD1. The CDR3 totals 13 residues. Losses at the gene ends were 6 bases for V and 5 bases for J; bases not matched to a gene: 6. For the CDR3, the DNA is TGTGCCAGCAGGGCAACAGGGGTGTATGGCTACACCTTC. It codes for CASRATGVYGYTF.

The chain recombines TRBV7-3 with TRBJ2-3; TRBD2 agrees at 8 bases. The CDR3 consists of 17 residues. Germline assignment: CDR1 SGHTA and CDR2 FQGTGA. The V gene end was trimmed by 4 bases and the J gene end by 1 base; junction bases not matched to a gene: 10. The CDR3 sequence: CASSYPYEAGGTDTQYF. The CDR3 DNA reads as TGTGCCAGCAGCTACCCATACGAAGCGGGGGGCACAGATACGCAGTATTTT.

This clonotype appeared a few times. The rearrangement uses TRBV18 and TRBJ2-1; D is ambiguous. Trimming took off 3 bases at V and 3 bases at J, with 9 bases between the two ends. Germline V CDR1 and CDR2: KGHSH, LQKENI. CDR3 size: 14 residues. This CDR3 is CASSPLLNYNEQFF. The CDR3, as DNA: TGTGCCAGCTCACCCCTGTTGAACTACAATGAGCAGTTCTTC. Full variable domain (remainder filled in from reference TRBV18 and TRBJ2-1): NAGVMQNPRHLVRRRGQEARLRCSPMKGHSHVYWYRQLPEEGLKFMVYLQKENIIDESGMPKERFSAEFPKEGPSILRIQQVVRGDSAAYFCASSPLLNYNEQFFGPGTRLTVL.

V usage is TRBV6-2 or TRBV6-3 and J usage is TRBJ2-7, with 10 bases aligning to TRBD1. V trimming: 5 bases; J trimming: 2 bases; junction bases outside the gene matches: 6. CDR3 size: 15 residues. The germline V gene encodes CDR1 MNHEY and CDR2 SVGEGT. CDR3: CASSPRDRGPYEQYF. The CDR3 DNA sequence: TGTGCCAGCAGTCCCCGGGACAGGGGACCCTACGAGCAGTACTTC.

The rearrangement links TRBV5-4 to TRBJ1-3; D remains ambiguous. V was trimmed by 4 bases and J by 3 bases, leaving 8 bases between them. Germline CDR1 is SGHNT and CDR2 is YYREEE (reference sequence). The CDR3 totals 13 residues. The CDR3 here is CASSVDGGNTIYF. CDR3 sequence (DNA): TGTGCCAGCAGCGTGGACGGTGGAAACACCATATATTTT.

The table lists this clonotype with a few counts. V and J are TRBV7-6 and TRBJ1-6; TRBD1 matches at 7 bases. Trimming took 5 bases from V and 9 from J; bases not matched to a gene: 10. The CDR3 has 15 amino acids. Germline V lookup: CDR1 SGHVS, CDR2 FNYEAQ. In DNA form, the CDR3 reads TGTGCCAGCAGCCCGGCCGGACAGGCGGGTTCACCCCTCCACTTT. The encoded protein is CASSPAGQAGSPLHF.

This rearrangement joins TRBV5-1 to TRBJ1-6; D might be TRBD1 (5 bases). The CDR3 runs to 16 residues. CDR1 and CDR2 (germline): SGHRS, YFSETQ. The V end was cut by 0 bases, the J end by 1 base, with 8 bases between. Written as DNA, the CDR3 is TGCGCCAGCAGCTTGGAAGGGGAGTCCTATAATTCACCCCTCCACTTT. Translating it yields CASSLEGESYNSPLHF. The full variable domain, rest sourced from reference TRBV5-1 and TRBJ1-6, is KAGVTQTPRYLIKTRGQQVTLSCSPISGHRSVSWYQQTPGQGLQFLFEYFSETQRNKGNFPGRFSGRQFSNSRSEMNVSTLELGDSALYLCASSLEGESYNSPLHFGNGTRLTVT.

The gene calls are TRBV4-2 and TRBJ1-2; D ambiguous. The length of the CDR3 is 15 residues. V shed 5 bases and J shed 1 base, with 14 bases lying between them. Germline V gives CDR1 LGHNA, CDR2 YNFKEQ. This CDR3 reads CASSDLLGHNYGYTF. CDR3 DNA sequence: TGTGCCAGCAGCGACTTACTGGGCCATAACTATGGCTACACCTTC.

This chain joins TRBV12-3 or TRBV12-4 and TRBJ1-4; tentative D call: TRBD1 (5 bases). Trimming pared 5 bases from V and 4 bases from J, leaving 14 bases between. This CDR3 contains 15 residues. The CDR3 region has the DNA TGTGCCAGCAGTGTCTCCGGGACGGTTAATGAAAAACTGTTTTTT. Translated: CASSVSGTVNEKLFF.

V usage is TRBV7-2 and J usage is TRBJ1-1; 9 bases fit TRBD1. This CDR3 has 17 residues. Germline V gene lookup returns CDR1 SGHTA and CDR2 FQGNSA. Trimming removed 3 bases from V and 5 bases from J; junction bases left unmatched: 13. CDR3 in DNA: TGTGCCAGCAGCTTCCTGACAGGGGGTATAAGGGAAACTGAAGCTTTCTTT. Translating gives CASSFLTGGIRETEAFF.